Given below is one TCR beta chain in context. Its target is not known. The data derive from a study of cytomegalovirus exposure and HLA in healthy donors. PCR used 60 Vbeta primers and 13 Jbeta primers. Assay: immunoSEQ multiplex PCR; the TCRdb copy retains only in-frame clones and omits some. This sample has roughly 100,000 clones, with roughly three quarters found just once. The study's findings and limits: The availability of immune exposure information extended only to CMV serostatus. The authors later linked a missense DCLRE1C variant to TCR beta V- and J-gene trimming.

This TCR came from a male donor in good health and CMV-seronegative. Sequencing was performed on PBMCs.

CDR3 protein: CAWTKTTAEDRGRRETQYF. Here the CDR3 DNA reads TGTGCCTGGACCAAAACGACCGCTGAGGACAGGGGGAGGCGAGAGACCCAGTACTTC. The rearrangement uses TRBV30 and TRBJ2-5, with 10 bases identical to TRBD1. V dropped 4 bases and J dropped 4; count of bases not matched to a gene: 21. The germline V gene encodes CDR1 GTSNPN and CDR2 SVGIG (reference sequence). The CDR3 runs 19 residues.